The clone carrying this T cell receptor (beta chain) appeared many times. What it binds is not known. Germline is not matched at one junction end, which may reflect a read error. Time point of the sample: patch test 2, 6 weeks after DPC sensitization. Treatment given: therapeutic diphenylcyclopropenone sensitization with weekly scalp DPC. This entry is derived from a study of human T cells and chemical hapten exposure. General observations from the study: The number of TCRs over 1 in 1000 frequency stayed unchanged after DPC. Donors' alopecia may make their immune response differ from healthy people's.

The CDR3 sequence is 14 residues long. Germline CDR1 and CDR2: LNHNV and YYDKDF (reference sequence). TCRdb re-derived calls from the RACE reads in MiXCR, one entry per CDR3 protein. The sample yields some 150,000 distinct CDR3 sequences, 12% seen once. J is TRBJ2-7 and V is TRBV15, with D possibly matching TRBD1 (8 bases). The TCR comes from a woman in her forties or fifties with alopecia areata. Some clones in this sample may be carry-over from other donors' samples. This material consisted of whole blood, taken in connection with sensitization to the hapten diphenylcyclopropenone (DPC). CDR3 sequence (DNA): TGTGCCACCAGCGGAGACAGGGGAGGGGGCGAGCAGTACTTC. This encodes CATSGDRGGGEQYF.